This T cell receptor beta chain is drawn from a study of cytomegalovirus exposure and HLA in healthy donors. There are 15 residues in the CDR3. With 6 bases clipped from V and 1 base from J, the junction kept 6 bases outside the gene matches. Per germline, CDR1 SNHLY and CDR2 FYNNEI. Worth noting for this clone: Antigen specificity is unknown.

This PCR relied on a set of 60 Vbeta primers and 13 Jbeta primers. The protocol was immunoSEQ multiplex PCR, while the TCRdb copy is restricted to in-frame clones and leaves out a portion. Of around 140,000 clones listed, roughly 82% are singletons. Findings of the study overall: It was assumed in the presence/absence analyses that sequencing depth was roughly uniform across donors. CMV antigen specificity of three CMV-associated chains was confirmed in vitro.

J is TRBJ1-5 and V is TRBV2, with TRBD1 matching over 7 bases. The TCR originated in a male donor in good health and CMV-seropositive. What was sequenced was PBMCs. CDR3 region: CASRDRAGSNQPQHF. CDR3 nucleotide sequence: TGTGCCAGCAGAGACAGGGCAGGGAGCAATCAGCCCCAGCATTTT.